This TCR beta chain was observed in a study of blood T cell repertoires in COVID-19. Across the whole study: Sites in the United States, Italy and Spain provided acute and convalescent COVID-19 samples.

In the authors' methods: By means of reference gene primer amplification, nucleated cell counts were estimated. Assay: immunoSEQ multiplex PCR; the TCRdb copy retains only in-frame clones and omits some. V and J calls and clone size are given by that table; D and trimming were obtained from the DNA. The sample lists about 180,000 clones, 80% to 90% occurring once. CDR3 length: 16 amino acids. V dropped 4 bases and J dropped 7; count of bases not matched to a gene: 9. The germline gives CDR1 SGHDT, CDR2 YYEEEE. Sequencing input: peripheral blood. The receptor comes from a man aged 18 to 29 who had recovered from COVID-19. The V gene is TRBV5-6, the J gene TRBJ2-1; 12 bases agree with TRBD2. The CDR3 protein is CASSPGLAGHPNEQFF. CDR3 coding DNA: TGTGCCAGCAGCCCGGGACTAGCGGGCCACCCTAATGAGCAGTTCTTC.